The T cell receptor (beta chain) described here comes from a study of graft-versus-host responses after intestinal transplantation. A word on this clone: What it binds is not known.

Germline V gene lookup returns CDR1 SEHNR and CDR2 FQNEAQ (reference sequence). The CDR3 spans 15 residues. V gave up 4 bases and J gave up 1 base; unmatched junction bases: 2. The repertoire was sequenced with immunoSEQ multiplex PCR; TCRdb's copy has only in-frame clones and lacks some. The table has tens of thousands of clones, roughly nine tenths seen once. The source was unstimulated CD8+ T cells sorted from spleen or lymph node cells, collected before intestinal transplant. The chain employs TRBV7-9 and TRBJ2-3, with 10 bases matching TRBD2. This TCR came from a human donor who received an intestinal transplant. DNA for the CDR3: TGTGCCAGCAGCTACGGGACTAGCGGCACAGATACGCAGTATTTT. This sequence encodes CASSYGTSGTDTQYF.